Described below is a single T cell receptor beta chain sequence and its context. The isolated RNA, all of it, was reverse transcribed, so expressed TCRB transcripts were what got sequenced. Clones were sequenced by immunoSEQ multiplex PCR, and TCRdb holds only the in-frame ones, with some missing. The table has about 40,000 clones, around 64% seen once. This record belongs to a study of beta chain features in type 1 diabetes. Sequenced: Tregs from blood. The TCR was taken from a woman under 40 in good health.

CDR3 DNA: TGTGCCAGCACTTCGGGACAGAACTACGAGCAGTACTTC. Amino acid sequence: CASTSGQNYEQYF. V usage is TRBV2 and J usage is TRBJ2-7, with 7 bases lining up with TRBD1. There are 13 residues in the CDR3. J gave up 3 bases and V 7 bases, and 6 bases lay outside the gene matches. From germline, CDR1 is SNHLY and CDR2 FYNNEI.